Given below is one T cell receptor (beta chain) in context. TCRdb's copy holds only in-frame clones and misses some; the assay was immunoSEQ multiplex PCR. The sample carries over 70,000 clones, approximately 97% recorded once. The data were obtained in a study of technical replicates of blood from a few donors. This CDR3 is 17 amino acids long. Germline loops: CDR1 SGHRS, CDR2 YFSETQ. Trimming took off 2 bases at V and 0 bases at J, with 15 bases between the two ends. The J gene is TRBJ2-1, the V gene TRBV5-1, with unresolved D. The sample was T cells isolated from PBMCs. The source of this sequence is a human donor in good health. In DNA, the CDR3 is TGCGCCAGCAGCTTTCCGAACTCACAGTACTCCTACAATGAGCAGTTCTTC. This gives the protein CASSFPNSQYSYNEQFF.